The TCR beta chain described here comes from a study of shared clonotypes between healthy human individuals. Background on the study: Per-donor plates numbered three CD4 naive, three CD4 memory, two CD8 naive and one CD8 memory. General observations from the study: Inspection by rarefaction showed sorted-subset sequencing to be incomplete despite large depth. On the whole, naive subsets had larger estimated richness than memory subsets had.

Points on this clone: What it binds is unknown. This sample includes further DNA sequences coding for the same CDR3.

The CD4+ fraction was divided into a CD45RA+ naive subset and a CD45RA-negative memory subset. Assay used: immunoSEQ multiplex PCR; TCRdb lists only in-frame clones, some missing. In the table there are around 700,000 clones, about three quarters of which are singletons. CDR1 and CDR2 from the germline V gene are SGDLS and YYNGEE. This CDR3 has 16 amino acids. V was pared by 2 bases and J by 0 bases, with 2 bases of the junction left unmatched. V usage is TRBV9 and J usage is TRBJ2-5, with TRBD2 matching 12 bases. The sequenced sample was memory CD4+ T cells sorted from blood. Noted subset: CD45RA-negative fraction. The sequence derives from a woman younger than 45 in good health. CDR3 DNA sequence: TGTGCCAGCAGCGTCGGACTAGCGGGGTACCAAGAGACCCAGTACTTC. Amino acids: CASSVGLAGYQETQYF.